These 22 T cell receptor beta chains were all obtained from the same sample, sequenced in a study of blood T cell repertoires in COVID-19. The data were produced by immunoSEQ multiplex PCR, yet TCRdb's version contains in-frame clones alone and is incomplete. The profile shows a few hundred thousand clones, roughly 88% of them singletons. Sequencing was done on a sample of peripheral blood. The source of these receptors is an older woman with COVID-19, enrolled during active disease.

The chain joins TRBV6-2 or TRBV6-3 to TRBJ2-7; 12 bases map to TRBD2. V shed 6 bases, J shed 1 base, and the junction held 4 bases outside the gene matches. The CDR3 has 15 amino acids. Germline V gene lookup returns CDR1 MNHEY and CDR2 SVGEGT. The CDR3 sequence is CASRYGTSGSYEQYF. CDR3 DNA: TGTGCCAGCAGATACGGGACTAGCGGGTCCTACGAGCAGTACTTC.

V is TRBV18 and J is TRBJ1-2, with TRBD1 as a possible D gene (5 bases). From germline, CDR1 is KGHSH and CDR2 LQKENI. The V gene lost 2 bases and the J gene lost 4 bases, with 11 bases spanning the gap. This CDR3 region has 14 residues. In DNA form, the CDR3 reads TGTGCCAGCTCACCAGGGGGGGATCGCTATGGCTACACCTTC. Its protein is CASSPGGDRYGYTF.

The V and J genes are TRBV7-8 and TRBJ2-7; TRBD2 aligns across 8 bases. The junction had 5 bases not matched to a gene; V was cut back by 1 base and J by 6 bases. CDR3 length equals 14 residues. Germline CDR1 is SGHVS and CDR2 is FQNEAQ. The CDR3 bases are TGTGCCAGCAGCTTAGAAACGGGGGGGAGCGAGCAGTACTTC. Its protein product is CASSLETGGSEQYF.

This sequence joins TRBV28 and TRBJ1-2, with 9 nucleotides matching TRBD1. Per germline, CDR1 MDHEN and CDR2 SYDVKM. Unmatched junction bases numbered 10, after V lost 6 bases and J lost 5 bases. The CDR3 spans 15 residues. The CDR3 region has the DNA TGTGCCAGCAGGAAACAGGGGGCGAGGAGGTATGGCTACACCTTC. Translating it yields CASRKQGARRYGYTF.

In DNA, the CDR3 is TGTGCCAGCAGGAGGGGGGGCATCCCGGATACGCAGTATTTT. The encoded protein is CASRRGGIPDTQYF. The J gene is TRBJ2-3, the V gene TRBV6-5; D may be TRBD2 (7 bases). V shed 6 bases and J shed 6 bases, with 16 bases lying between them. The CDR3 runs 14 residues. Germline V lookup: CDR1 MNHEY, CDR2 SVGAGI.

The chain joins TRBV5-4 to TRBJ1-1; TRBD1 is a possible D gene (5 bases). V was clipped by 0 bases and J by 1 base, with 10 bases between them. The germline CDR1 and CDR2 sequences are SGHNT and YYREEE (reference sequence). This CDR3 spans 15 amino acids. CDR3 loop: CASSLGRQGNTEAFF. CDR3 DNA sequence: TGTGCCAGCAGCTTGGGCCGGCAGGGGAACACTGAAGCTTTCTTT.

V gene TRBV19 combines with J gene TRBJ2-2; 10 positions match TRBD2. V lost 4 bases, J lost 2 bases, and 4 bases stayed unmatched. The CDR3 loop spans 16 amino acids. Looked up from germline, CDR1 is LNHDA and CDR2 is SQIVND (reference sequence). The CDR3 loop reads CASSTSGSFNTGELFF. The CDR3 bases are TGTGCCAGTAGTACTAGCGGGAGTTTTAACACCGGGGAGCTGTTTTTT.

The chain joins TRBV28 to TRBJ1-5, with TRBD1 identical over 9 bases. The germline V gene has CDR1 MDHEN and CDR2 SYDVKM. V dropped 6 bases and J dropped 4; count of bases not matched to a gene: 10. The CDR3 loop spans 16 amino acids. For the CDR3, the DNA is TGTGCCAGCAGCGGTCCCGGGACAGGGAAGAATCAGCCCCAGCATTTT. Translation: CASSGPGTGKNQPQHF.

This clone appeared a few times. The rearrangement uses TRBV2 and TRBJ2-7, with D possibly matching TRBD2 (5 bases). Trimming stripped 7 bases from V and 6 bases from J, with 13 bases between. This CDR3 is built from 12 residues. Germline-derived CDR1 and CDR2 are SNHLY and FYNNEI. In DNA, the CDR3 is TGTGCCAGCAAAGGTCAGGCGGGCGAGCAGTACTTC. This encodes CASKGQAGEQYF.

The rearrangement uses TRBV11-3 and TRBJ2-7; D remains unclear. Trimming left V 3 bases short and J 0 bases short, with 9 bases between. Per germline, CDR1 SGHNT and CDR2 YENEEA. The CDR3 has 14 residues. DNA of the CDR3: TGTGCCAGCAGCTTTTGGGCCCTCTCCTACGAGCAGTACTTC. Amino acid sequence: CASSFWALSYEQYF.

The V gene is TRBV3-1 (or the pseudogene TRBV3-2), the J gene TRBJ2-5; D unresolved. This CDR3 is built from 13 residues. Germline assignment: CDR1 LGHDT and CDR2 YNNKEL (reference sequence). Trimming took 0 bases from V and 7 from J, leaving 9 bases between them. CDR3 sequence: CASSQEGTGTQYF. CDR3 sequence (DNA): TGTGCCAGCAGCCAAGAGGGCACCGGGACCCAGTACTTC.

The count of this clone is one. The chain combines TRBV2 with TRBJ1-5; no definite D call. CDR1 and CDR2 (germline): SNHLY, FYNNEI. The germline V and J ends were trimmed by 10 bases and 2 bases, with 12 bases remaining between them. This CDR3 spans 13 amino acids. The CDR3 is CATTVVRNQPQHF. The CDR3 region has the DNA TGTGCCACTACGGTGGTTCGCAATCAGCCCCAGCATTTT.

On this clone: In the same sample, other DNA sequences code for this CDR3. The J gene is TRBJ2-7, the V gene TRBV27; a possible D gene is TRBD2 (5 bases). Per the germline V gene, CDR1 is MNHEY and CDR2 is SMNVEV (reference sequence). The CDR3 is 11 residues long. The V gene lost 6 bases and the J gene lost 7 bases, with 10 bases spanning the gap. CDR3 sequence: CASSLRGEQYF. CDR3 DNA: TGTGCCAGCAGCCTACGAGGGGAGCAGTACTTC.

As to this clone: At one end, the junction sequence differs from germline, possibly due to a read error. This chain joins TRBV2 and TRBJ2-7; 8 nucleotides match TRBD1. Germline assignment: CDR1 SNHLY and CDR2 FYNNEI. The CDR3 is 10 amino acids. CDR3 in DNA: TGTGCCAGCAGGGGGACAGGCAAAATCTTC. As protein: CASRGTGKIF.

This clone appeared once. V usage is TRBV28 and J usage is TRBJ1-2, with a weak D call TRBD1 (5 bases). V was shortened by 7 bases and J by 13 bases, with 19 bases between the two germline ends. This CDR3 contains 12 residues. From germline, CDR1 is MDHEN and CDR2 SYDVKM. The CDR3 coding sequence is TGTGCCAGCAACCTGACACCAGACAGTAGCACCTTC. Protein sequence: CASNLTPDSSTF.

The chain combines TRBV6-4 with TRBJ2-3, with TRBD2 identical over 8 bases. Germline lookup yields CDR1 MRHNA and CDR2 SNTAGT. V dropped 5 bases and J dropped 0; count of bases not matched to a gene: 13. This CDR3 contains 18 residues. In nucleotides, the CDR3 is TGTGCCAGCAGTAAGAAAGGGGCCAGCGGGAGTAGCACAGATACGCAGTATTTT. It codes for CASSKKGASGSSTDTQYF.

CDR3 amino acids: CASSPPLAGGRYEQFF. In nucleotides, the CDR3 is TGTGCCAGCAGCCCCCCACTAGCGGGAGGGCGGTATGAGCAGTTCTTC. The chain links TRBV11-3 to TRBJ2-1, with 13 bases fitting TRBD2. CDR3 length: 16 residues. Germline V CDR1 and CDR2: SGHNT, YENEEA. The V segment lost 5 bases and the J segment 8 bases; nucleotides outside the gene matches: 9.

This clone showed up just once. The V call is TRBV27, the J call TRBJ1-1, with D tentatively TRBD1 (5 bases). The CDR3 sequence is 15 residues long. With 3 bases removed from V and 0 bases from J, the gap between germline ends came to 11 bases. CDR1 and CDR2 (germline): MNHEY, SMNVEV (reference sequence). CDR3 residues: CASSFSRGMNTEAFF. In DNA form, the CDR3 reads TGTGCCAGCAGTTTCTCTCGGGGGATGAACACTGAAGCTTTCTTT.

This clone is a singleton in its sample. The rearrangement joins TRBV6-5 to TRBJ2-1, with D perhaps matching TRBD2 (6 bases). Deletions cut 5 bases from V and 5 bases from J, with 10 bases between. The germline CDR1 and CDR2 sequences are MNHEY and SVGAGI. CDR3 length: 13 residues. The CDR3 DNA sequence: TGTGCCAGCAGTATAGGGACTCACAATGAGCAGTTCTTC. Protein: CASSIGTHNEQFF.

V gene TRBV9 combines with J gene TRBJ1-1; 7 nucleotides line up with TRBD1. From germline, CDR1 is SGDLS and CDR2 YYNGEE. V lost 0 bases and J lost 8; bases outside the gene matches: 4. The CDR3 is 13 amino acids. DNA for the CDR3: TGTGCCAGCAGCGTAGGGGACAGCGAAGAAGCTTTCTTT. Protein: CASSVGDSEEAFF.

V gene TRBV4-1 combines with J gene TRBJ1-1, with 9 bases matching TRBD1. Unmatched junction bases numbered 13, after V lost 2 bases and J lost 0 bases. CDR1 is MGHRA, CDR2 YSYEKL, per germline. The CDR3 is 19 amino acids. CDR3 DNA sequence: TGCGCCAGCAGCCAAATCCTAGACAGGGGGTATGGGATGAACACTGAAGCTTTCTTT. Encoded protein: CASSQILDRGYGMNTEAFF.

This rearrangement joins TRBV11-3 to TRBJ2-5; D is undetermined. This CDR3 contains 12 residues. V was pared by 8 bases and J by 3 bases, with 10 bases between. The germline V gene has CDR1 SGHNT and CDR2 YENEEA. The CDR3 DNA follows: TGTGCCAGCGGCACAGTTAAAGAGACCCAGTACTTC. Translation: CASGTVKETQYF.